The 13 T cell receptor beta chains below all came from one sample that was sequenced in a study of beta chain features in type 1 diabetes. Sequenced material consisted of expressed TCRB transcripts (all of the isolated RNA was reverse transcribed). Sequenced by immunoSEQ multiplex PCR; TCRdb stores in-frame clones only, minus some. Of about 330,000 clones listed, roughly 9.6% are singletons. The sequencing sample was made of naive CD4+ T cells from blood. The source is a woman aged 25 to 39 in good health.

This clone was counted between two and nine times. V gene TRBV7-2 combines with J gene TRBJ2-1; 15 positions agree with TRBD2. V was clipped by 5 bases and J by 5 bases; unmatched bases: 4. In germline, CDR1 is SGHTA, CDR2 FQGNSA. The CDR3 consists of 16 residues. The CDR3 spells CASSPWTSGGDNEQFF. CDR3 in DNA: TGTGCCAGCAGCCCCTGGACTAGCGGGGGGGACAATGAGCAGTTCTTC.

This clone was picked up a small number of times. The rearrangement joins TRBV29-1 to TRBJ1-1; D might be TRBD1 (5 bases). The CDR3 has 17 amino acids. CDR1 and CDR2 (germline): SQVTM, ANQGSEA. V shed 1 base and J shed 1 base, with 19 bases lying between them. CDR3: CSVEVHRTLQANTEAFF. CDR3 coding DNA: TGCAGCGTTGAAGTGCACAGGACGTTGCAGGCGAACACTGAAGCTTTCTTT.

The sample holds a few counts of this clone. V is TRBV5-4 and J is TRBJ2-1; D perhaps matches TRBD2 (5 bases). V lost 1 base and J 5 bases, leaving 10 bases between the germline ends. In germline, CDR1 is SGHNT, CDR2 YYREEE (reference sequence). This CDR3 is 14 amino acids long. This CDR3 is CASSLWTDDNEQFF. For the CDR3, the DNA is TGTGCCAGCAGCTTGTGGACTGACGACAATGAGCAGTTCTTC.

The V gene is TRBV29-1, the J gene TRBJ1-1; a weak D match, TRBD1 (5 bases). Per the germline V gene, CDR1 is SQVTM and CDR2 is ANQGSEA. The CDR3 has 12 residues. Deletions cut 3 bases from V and 5 bases from J, with 10 bases between. The CDR3 loop reads CSVETVRTEAFF. CDR3 bases: TGCAGCGTTGAGACAGTAAGGACTGAAGCTTTCTTT. The complete variable domain, with remaining parts taken from reference TRBV29-1 and TRBJ1-1, reads SAVISQKPSRDICQRGTSLTIQCQVDSQVTMMFWYRQQPGQSLTLIATANQGSEATYESGFVIDKFPISRPNLTFSTLTVSNMSPEDSSIYLCSVETVRTEAFFGQGTRLTVV.

Only a few counts were recorded for this clone. The rearrangement uses TRBV9 and TRBJ2-7, with D hard to call. CDR3 length equals 15 residues. The germline V gene has CDR1 SGDLS and CDR2 YYNGEE. Trimming took off 2 bases at V and 4 bases at J, with 16 bases between the two ends. CDR3 residues: CASSVSNNRWYEQYF. The DNA for the CDR3 is TGTGCCAGCAGCGTCTCAAACAATCGTTGGTACGAGCAGTACTTC. Combining the CDR3 with reference TRBV9 and TRBJ2-7 gives the whole variable domain DSGVTQTPKHLITATGQRVTLRCSPRSGDLSVYWYQQSLDQGLQFLIQYYNGEERAKGNILERFSAQQFPDLHSELNLSSLELGDSALYFCASSVSNNRWYEQYFGPGTRLTVT.

V usage is TRBV9 and J usage is TRBJ2-2; TRBD1 matches 11 bases. Germline V CDR1 and CDR2: SGDLS, YYNGEE. V shed 4 bases, J shed 4 bases, and the junction held 3 bases outside the gene matches. The length of the CDR3 is 15 residues. The DNA for the CDR3 is TGTGCCAGCAGCCGGGACAGGGGGGGCACCGGGGAGCTGTTTTTT. It encodes CASSRDRGGTGELFF.

The chain uses TRBV27 and TRBJ1-5; no reliable D call. This CDR3 is 12 amino acids long. The ends were cut back, 8 bases at V and 7 bases at J, with 12 bases in the middle. Germline loops: CDR1 MNHEY, CDR2 SMNVEV (reference sequence). The CDR3 loop reads CASGPEGQPQHF. The CDR3 coding sequence is TGTGCCAGCGGGCCAGAAGGACAGCCCCAGCATTTT.

The V and J genes are TRBV6-5 and TRBJ2-7, with TRBD1 matching 7 bases. With V trimmed by 5 bases and J by 2 bases, 6 bases remained unmatched. CDR3 length: 14 residues. Germline CDR1 is MNHEY and CDR2 is SVGAGI. The CDR3 DNA follows: TGTGCCAGCAGTAGTCAGGGACAGACCTACGAGCAGTACTTC. It codes for CASSSQGQTYEQYF.

The chain recombines TRBV5-4 with TRBJ2-3; no clear D gene. The CDR3 has 14 residues. Germline loops: CDR1 SGHNT, CDR2 YYREEE (reference sequence). V was pared by 0 bases and J by 3 bases, with 8 bases between. The CDR3 DNA is TGTGCCAGCAGCTTGGCGGAGAGGACAGATACGCAGTATTTT. Translated: CASSLAERTDTQYF.

Written as DNA, the CDR3 is TGTGCCAGCAGCCAATTGGGACTAGCGGGATCTAGCTACGAGCAGTACTTC. Translated, it gives CASSQLGLAGSSYEQYF. The gene calls are TRBV4-2 and TRBJ2-7; 13 nucleotides line up with TRBD2. V shed 2 bases and J 3 bases; nucleotides not matched to a gene: 7. Per germline, CDR1 LGHNA and CDR2 YNFKEQ. The CDR3 runs to 17 residues.

V and J are TRBV21-1 and TRBJ2-3; the table's D call, TRBD2, was not checked against the DNA. TRBV21-1 is classified as a pseudogene. This CDR3 contains 18 residues. The CDR3 DNA sequence: TGTGCCAGCAGCACCTTCAACGGGGGCGGGAGGGCCCCAGATACGCAGTATTTT. Its translation: CASSTFNGGGRAPDTQYF.

This clone was seen a few times. This CDR3 reads CATSSFYSNQPQHF. CDR3 bases: TGTGCCACCAGCAGTTTTTATAGCAATCAGCCCCAGCATTTT. This chain connects TRBV15 to TRBJ1-5, with D unresolved. V lost 3 bases to trimming and J lost 0 bases, with 6 bases between them. CDR1 is LNHNV, CDR2 YYDKDF, per germline (reference sequence). The CDR3 extends over 14 amino acids.

This clone was detected a few times. The chain carries TRBV28 and TRBJ2-1, with 11 bases that match TRBD1. From germline, CDR1 is MDHEN and CDR2 SYDVKM. V was pared by 8 bases and J by 7 bases, with 4 bases of the junction left unmatched. This CDR3 region has 13 residues. The CDR3 DNA sequence: TGTGCCAGCGGACAGGGGGCGCCGAATGAGCAGTTCTTC. Its protein product is CASGQGAPNEQFF.